This T cell receptor delta chain derives from a study of gamma-delta T cells after stem cell transplantation. This clone was seen only a few times. TCRdb attributes to this sequence the protein of a much larger clone, which differs from the DNA translation at residue 7; a read error is likely, and the protein displayed is translated from the DNA. TCRdb processed the RT-PCR reads again with the CATT caller. The sample holds around 760 delta-chain clones, more than 0.95% seen once. Trimming at V came to 0 bases and at J to 2 bases, leaving 11 bases not matched to a gene. CDR1 is GEAIGNYY and CDR2 is EKD in the germline V gene. This CDR3 has 18 amino acids.

What was sequenced was gamma-delta T cells. This receptor was obtained from a human donor. It is not recorded whose cells these are; they may come from a transplant donor. The gene calls are TRDV2 and TRDJ1; TRDD3 agrees at 10 bases. In nucleotides, the CDR3 is TGTGCCTGTGACACCGTTGGGGGGGGATACGCAGGGACCGATAAACTCATCTTT. It yields the protein CACDTVGGGYAGTDKLIF.